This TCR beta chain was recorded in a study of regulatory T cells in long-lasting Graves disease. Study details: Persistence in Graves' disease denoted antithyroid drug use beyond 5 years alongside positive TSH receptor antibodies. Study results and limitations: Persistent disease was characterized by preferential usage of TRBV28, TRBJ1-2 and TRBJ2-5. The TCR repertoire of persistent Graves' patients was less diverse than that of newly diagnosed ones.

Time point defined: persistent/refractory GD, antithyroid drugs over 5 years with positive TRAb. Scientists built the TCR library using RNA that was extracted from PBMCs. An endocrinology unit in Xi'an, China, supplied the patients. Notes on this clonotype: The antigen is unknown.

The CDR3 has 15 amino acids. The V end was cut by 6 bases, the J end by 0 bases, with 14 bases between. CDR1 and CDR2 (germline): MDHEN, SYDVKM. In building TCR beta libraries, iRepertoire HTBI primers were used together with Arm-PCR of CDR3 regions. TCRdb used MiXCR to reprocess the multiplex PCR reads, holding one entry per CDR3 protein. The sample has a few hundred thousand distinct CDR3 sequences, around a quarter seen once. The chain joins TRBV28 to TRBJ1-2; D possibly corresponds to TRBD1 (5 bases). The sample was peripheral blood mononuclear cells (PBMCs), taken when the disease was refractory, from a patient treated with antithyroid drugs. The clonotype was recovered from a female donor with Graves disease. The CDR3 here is CASRRDPNTNYGYTF. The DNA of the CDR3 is TGTGCCAGCAGAAGGGACCCTAACACTAACTATGGCTACACCTTC.